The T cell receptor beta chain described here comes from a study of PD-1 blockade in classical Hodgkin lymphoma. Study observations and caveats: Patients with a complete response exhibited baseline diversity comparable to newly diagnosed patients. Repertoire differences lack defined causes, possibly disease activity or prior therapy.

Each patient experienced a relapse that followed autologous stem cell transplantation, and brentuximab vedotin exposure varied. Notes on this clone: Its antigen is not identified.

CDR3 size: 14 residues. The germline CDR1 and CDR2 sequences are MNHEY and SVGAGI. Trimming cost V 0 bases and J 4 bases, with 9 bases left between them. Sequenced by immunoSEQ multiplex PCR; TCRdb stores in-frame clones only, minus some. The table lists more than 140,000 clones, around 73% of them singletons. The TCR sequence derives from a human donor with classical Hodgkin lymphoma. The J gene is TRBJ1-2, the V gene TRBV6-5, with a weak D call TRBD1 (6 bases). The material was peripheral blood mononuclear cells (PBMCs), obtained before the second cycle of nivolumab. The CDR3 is CASSYSGATYGYTF. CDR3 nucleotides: TGTGCCAGCAGTTACTCGGGGGCCACCTATGGCTACACCTTC.